These 7 T cell receptor beta chains share one sample of origin, sequenced in a study of blood T cell repertoires in COVID-19. Measured with immunoSEQ multiplex PCR; TCRdb has only the in-frame clones, and not every one. Of about 150,000 clones listed, 80% to 85% are singletons. Sequencing input: peripheral blood. The receptors originated from a woman in her sixties or seventies with acute or convalescent COVID-19.

This chain connects TRBV7-9 to TRBJ1-5; 7 bases line up with TRBD1. The CDR3 totals 13 residues. With V trimmed by 5 bases and J by 7 bases, 5 bases remained unmatched. Germline V gene sequence: CDR1 SEHNR, CDR2 FQNEAQ (reference sequence). The CDR3 bases are TGTGCCAGCAGCCTGACAGGGATACAGCCCCAGCATTTT. It specifies CASSLTGIQPQHF.

This clone was picked up a small number of times. The CDR3 spells CASRLDRMNTEAFF. The CDR3 DNA reads TGTGCAAGTCGCTTAGACAGGATGAACACTGAAGCTTTCTTT. The J gene is TRBJ1-1, the V gene TRBV12-2; the table calls TRBD1, which could not be checked here. TRBV12-2 has pseudogene status. This CDR3 has 14 residues.

The chain combines TRBV27 with TRBJ1-6; 7 bases are shared with TRBD1. Germline CDR1 is MNHEY and CDR2 is SMNVEV (reference sequence). V gave up 6 bases and J gave up 5 bases; unmatched junction bases: 4. The CDR3 is 14 amino acids. This CDR3 is CASRFGTDNSPLHF. The CDR3 DNA follows: TGTGCCAGCAGATTCGGGACAGATAATTCACCCCTCCACTTT.

The J gene is TRBJ2-1, the V gene TRBV11-2; no clear D gene. Germline CDR1 is SGHAT and CDR2 is FQNNGV. V was shortened by 4 bases and J by 0 bases, with 13 bases between the two germline ends. The CDR3 length is 16 residues. The CDR3 region has the DNA TGTGCCAGCAGCTCCCCCCGCCAGGTCTCCTACAATGAGCAGTTCTTC. It yields the protein CASSSPRQVSYNEQFF.

This chain joins TRBV29-1 and TRBJ2-7; D may be TRBD2 (5 bases). Germline assignment: CDR1 SQVTM and CDR2 ANQGSEA. Trimming shortened V by 8 bases and J by 7 bases, and 21 bases separated the two germline ends. The CDR3 consists of 13 residues. CDR3 loop: CSCQIERGMEQYF. CDR3 sequence (DNA): TGCAGCTGCCAGATCGAGAGAGGGATGGAGCAGTACTTC.

The CDR3 DNA follows: TGTGCCAGCAGTGAATATCTAGGGGGAGAGTACTTC. This sequence encodes CASSEYLGGEYF. The chain couples TRBV25-1 to TRBJ2-7; D is possibly TRBD1 (6 bases). There are 12 residues in the CDR3. Germline V gene data show CDR1 as MGHDK and CDR2 as SYGVNS. V was clipped by 0 bases and J by 11 bases, with 11 bases between them.

V is TRBV7-2 and J is TRBJ2-7; D uncertain. The CDR3 runs to 14 residues. CDR1 is SGHTA and CDR2 is FQGNSA in the germline V gene. Trimming took off 5 bases at V and 7 bases at J, with 18 bases between the two ends. Here the CDR3 DNA reads TGTGCCAGCAGCCAATTCCTGGGCCCGAATGAGCAGTACTTC. It yields the protein CASSQFLGPNEQYF.